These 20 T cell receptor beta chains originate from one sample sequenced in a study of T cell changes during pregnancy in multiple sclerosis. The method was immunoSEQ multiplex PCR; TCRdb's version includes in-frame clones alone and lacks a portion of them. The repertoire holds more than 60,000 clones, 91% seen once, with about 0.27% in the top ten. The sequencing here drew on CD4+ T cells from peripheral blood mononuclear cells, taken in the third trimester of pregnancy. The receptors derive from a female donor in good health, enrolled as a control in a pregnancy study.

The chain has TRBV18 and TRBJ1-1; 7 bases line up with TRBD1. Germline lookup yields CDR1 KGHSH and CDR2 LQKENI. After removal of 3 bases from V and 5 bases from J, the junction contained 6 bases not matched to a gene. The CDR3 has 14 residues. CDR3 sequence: CASSPYDRETEAFF. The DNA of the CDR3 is TGTGCCAGCTCACCCTACGACAGGGAAACTGAAGCTTTCTTT. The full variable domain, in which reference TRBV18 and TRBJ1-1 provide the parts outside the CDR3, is NAGVMQNPRHLVRRRGQEARLRCSPMKGHSHVYWYRQLPEEGLKFMVYLQKENIIDESGMPKERFSAEFPKEGPSILRIQQVVRGDSAAYFCASSPYDRETEAFFGQGTRLTVV.

CDR3 in amino acids: CASSLYSNTEAFF. For the CDR3, the DNA is TGTGCCAGCAGCTTATACTCAAACACTGAAGCTTTCTTT. The chain is built from TRBV7-6 and TRBJ1-1; D is uncertain. V lost 2 bases and J lost 2, with 6 bases in between. Germline CDR1 is SGHVS and CDR2 is FNYEAQ. The CDR3 contains 13 residues.

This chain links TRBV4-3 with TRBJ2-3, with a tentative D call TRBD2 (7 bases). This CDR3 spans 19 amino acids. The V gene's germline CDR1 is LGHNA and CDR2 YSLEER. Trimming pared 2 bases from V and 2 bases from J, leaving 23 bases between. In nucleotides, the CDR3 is TGCGCCAGCAGCCAAATGCGAGGTGGAGGGGGGGCCCACACAGATACGCAGTATTTT. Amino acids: CASSQMRGGGGAHTDTQYF.

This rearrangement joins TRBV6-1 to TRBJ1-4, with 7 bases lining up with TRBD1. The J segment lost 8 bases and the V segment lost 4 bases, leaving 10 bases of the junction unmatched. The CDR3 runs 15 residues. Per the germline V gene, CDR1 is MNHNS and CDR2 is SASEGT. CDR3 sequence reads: CASSGQGTRGEKLFF. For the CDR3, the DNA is TGTGCCAGCAGTGGACAGGGTACCCGAGGAGAAAAACTGTTTTTT.

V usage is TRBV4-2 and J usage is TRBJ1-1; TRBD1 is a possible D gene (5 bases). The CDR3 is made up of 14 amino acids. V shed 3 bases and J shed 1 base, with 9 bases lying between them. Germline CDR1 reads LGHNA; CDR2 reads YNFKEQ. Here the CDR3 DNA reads TGTGCCAGCAGCCAGCGAGACAGGAACACTGAAGCTTTCTTT. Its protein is CASSQRDRNTEAFF.

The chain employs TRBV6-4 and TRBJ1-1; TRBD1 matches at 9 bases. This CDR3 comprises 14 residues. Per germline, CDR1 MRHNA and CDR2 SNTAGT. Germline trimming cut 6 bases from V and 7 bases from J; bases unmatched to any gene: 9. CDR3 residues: CASSGQGTLHEAFF. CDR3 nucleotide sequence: TGTGCCAGCAGCGGACAGGGGACGCTTCATGAAGCTTTCTTT.

The CDR3 region has the DNA TGTGCCAGCAGCTCCCGGACAGGGGGCGCCATCGGGGAGCTGTTTTTT. Its translation is CASSSRTGGAIGELFF. This chain links TRBV7-2 with TRBJ2-2; 11 bases fit TRBD1. Per germline, CDR1 SGHTA and CDR2 FQGNSA. There are 16 residues in the CDR3. V shed 4 bases and J 7 bases; nucleotides not matched to a gene: 8.

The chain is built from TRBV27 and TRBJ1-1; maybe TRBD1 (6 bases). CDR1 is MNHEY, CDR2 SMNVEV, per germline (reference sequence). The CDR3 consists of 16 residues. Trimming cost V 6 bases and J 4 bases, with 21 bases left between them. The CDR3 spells CASRLGGARGRTEAFF. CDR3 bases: TGTGCCAGCAGGCTAGGGGGGGCGAGAGGTCGCACTGAAGCTTTCTTT.

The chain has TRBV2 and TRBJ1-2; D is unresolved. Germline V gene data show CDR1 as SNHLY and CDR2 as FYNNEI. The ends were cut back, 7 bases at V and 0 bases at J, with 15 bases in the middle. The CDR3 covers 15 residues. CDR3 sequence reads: CASINILRTNYGYTF. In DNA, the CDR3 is TGTGCCAGCATCAATATACTTCGTACTAACTATGGCTACACCTTC.

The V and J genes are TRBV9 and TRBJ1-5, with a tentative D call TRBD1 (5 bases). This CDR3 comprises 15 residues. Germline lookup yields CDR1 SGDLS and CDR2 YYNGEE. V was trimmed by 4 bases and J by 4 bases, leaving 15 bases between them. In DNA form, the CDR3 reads TGTGCCAGCAGCCGCGACAGTGAAATAAATCAGCCCCAGCATTTT. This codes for CASSRDSEINQPQHF.

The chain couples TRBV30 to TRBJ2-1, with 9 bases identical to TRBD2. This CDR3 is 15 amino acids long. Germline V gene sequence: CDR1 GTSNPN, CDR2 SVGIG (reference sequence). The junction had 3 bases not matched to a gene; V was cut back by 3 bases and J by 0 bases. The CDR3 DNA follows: TGTGCCTGGAGCGCGGGGGGGAGCTCCTACAATGAGCAGTTCTTC. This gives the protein CAWSAGGSSYNEQFF. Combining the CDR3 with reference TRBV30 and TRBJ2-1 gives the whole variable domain SQTIHQWPATLVQPVGSPLSLECTVEGTSNPNLYWYRQAAGRGLQLLFYSVGIGQISSEVPQNLSASRPQDRQFILSSKKLLLSDSGFYLCAWSAGGSSYNEQFFGPGTRLTVL.

CDR3 amino acids: CASSYKTYDYEQYF. Here the CDR3 DNA reads TGTGCCAGCAGTTACAAGACATATGACTACGAGCAGTACTTC. This chain links TRBV6-6 with TRBJ2-7; the D is unclear. V lost 2 bases, J lost 3 bases, and 11 bases lay in between. The CDR3 runs 14 residues. Per the germline V gene, CDR1 is MNHNY and CDR2 is SVGAGI (reference sequence).

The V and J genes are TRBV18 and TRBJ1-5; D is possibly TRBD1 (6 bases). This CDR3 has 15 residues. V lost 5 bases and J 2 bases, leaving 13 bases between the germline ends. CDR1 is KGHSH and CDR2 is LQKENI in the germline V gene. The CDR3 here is CASSALSGGNQPQHF. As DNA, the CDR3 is TGTGCCAGCTCAGCCCTATCAGGGGGCAATCAGCCCCAGCATTTT.

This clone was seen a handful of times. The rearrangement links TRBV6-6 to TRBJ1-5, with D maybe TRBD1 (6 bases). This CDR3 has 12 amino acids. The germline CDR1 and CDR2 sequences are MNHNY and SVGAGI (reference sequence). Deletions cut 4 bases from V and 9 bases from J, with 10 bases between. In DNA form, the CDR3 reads TGTGCCAGCAGTTCGACAGGTGGGCCCCAGCATTTT. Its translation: CASSSTGGPQHF.

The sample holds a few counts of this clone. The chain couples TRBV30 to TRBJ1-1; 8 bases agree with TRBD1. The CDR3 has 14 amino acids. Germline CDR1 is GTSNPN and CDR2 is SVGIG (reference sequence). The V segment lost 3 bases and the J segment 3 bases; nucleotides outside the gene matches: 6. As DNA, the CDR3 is TGTGCCTGGAGAGGGCAGGGGGCGCACACTGAAGCTTTCTTT. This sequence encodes CAWRGQGAHTEAFF.

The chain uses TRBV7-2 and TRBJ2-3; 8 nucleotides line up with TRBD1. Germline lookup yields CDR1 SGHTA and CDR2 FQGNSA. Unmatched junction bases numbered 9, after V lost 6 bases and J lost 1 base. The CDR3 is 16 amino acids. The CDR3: CASRHRTGQGTDTQYF. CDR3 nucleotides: TGTGCCAGCAGGCACAGGACAGGGCAGGGCACAGATACGCAGTATTTT.

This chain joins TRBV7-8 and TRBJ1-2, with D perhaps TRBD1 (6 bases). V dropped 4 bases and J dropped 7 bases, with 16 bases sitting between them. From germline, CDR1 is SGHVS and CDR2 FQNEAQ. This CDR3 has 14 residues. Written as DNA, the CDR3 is TGTGCCAGCAGCTCCCCGGACAGAGGGATTGGCTACACCTTC. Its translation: CASSSPDRGIGYTF.

The CDR3 reads CACNDGVSTGELFF. CDR3 bases: TGTGCCTGCAACGACGGGGTATCCACCGGGGAGCTGTTTTTT. This chain connects TRBV30 to TRBJ2-2; weak D call: TRBD2 (5 bases). V lost 6 bases and J 4 bases, leaving 15 bases between the germline ends. The CDR3 length is 14 residues. CDR1 is GTSNPN and CDR2 is SVGIG in the germline V gene (reference sequence).

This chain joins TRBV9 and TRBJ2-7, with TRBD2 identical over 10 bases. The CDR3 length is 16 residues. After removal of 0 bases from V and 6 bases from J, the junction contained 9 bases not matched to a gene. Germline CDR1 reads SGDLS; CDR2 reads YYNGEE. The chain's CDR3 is CASSVGLAGAPGEQYF. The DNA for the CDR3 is TGTGCCAGCAGCGTAGGCCTAGCGGGGGCCCCCGGCGAGCAGTACTTC. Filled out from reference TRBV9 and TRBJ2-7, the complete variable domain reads DSGVTQTPKHLITATGQRVTLRCSPRSGDLSVYWYQQSLDQGLQFLIQYYNGEERAKGNILERFSAQQFPDLHSELNLSSLELGDSALYFCASSVGLAGAPGEQYFGPGTRLTVT.

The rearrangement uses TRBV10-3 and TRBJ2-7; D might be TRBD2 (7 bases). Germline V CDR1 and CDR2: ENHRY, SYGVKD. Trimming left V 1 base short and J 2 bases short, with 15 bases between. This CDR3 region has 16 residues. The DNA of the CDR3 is TGTGCCATCAGTGAGTTAGGGGGGGCCTCGACCTACGAGCAGTACTTC. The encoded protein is CAISELGGASTYEQYF.